This T cell receptor (beta chain) originates from a study of blood T cell repertoires in COVID-19. Some clones are missing from TCRdb's copy, which holds only in-frame ones; the method was immunoSEQ multiplex PCR. The sample carries about 100,000 clones, about 80% recorded once. This clone was seen only a few times. The CDR3 runs 16 residues. V lost 0 bases and J lost 5, with 14 bases in between. Germline CDR1 is SGHRS and CDR2 is YFSETQ. Sequencing was performed on peripheral blood. The chain carries TRBV5-1 and TRBJ2-2, with a possible D match to TRBD1 (6 bases). The sequence derives from a woman aged 70-85 years with acute or convalescent COVID-19. CDR3 sequence (DNA): TGCGCCAGCAGCTTGGTCCCGGACAGATTTACCGGGGAGCTGTTTTTT. Its translation: CASSLVPDRFTGELFF.